These T cell receptor beta chains were read from a single sample in a study of blood T cells in healthy people across ages. TCRdb reprocessed the 5' RACE reads with MiXCR, giving one entry per CDR3 protein. In the table there are roughly 800,000 distinct CDR3 sequences, roughly 64% of which are singletons. The specimen was blood. These receptors all stem from a man aged 25 to 40 in good health. Both conserved end residues are part of each CDR3. Each record gives: J gene, V gene, clone size, CDR3 protein. Size is omitted from some rows. Given values are once, few, many or a class for expanded clones.

TRBJ1-1,TRBV20-1,NA,CSGGTATNTEAFF
TRBJ2-1,TRBV6-1,few,CASRIAGQNEQFF
TRBJ1-2,TRBV29-1,NA,CSVPAGTFDGYTF
TRBJ2-4,TRBV20-1,NA,CSARDDGGAPIQYF
TRBJ2-7,TRBV12-3/TRBV12-4,NA,CASSEGQSYEQYF
TRBJ1-2,TRBV2,NA,CASRAGGYGYTF
TRBJ2-3,TRBV20-1,NA,CSASSPGLATDTQYF
TRBJ2-7,TRBV9,NA,CASSSLAGDGQYF
TRBJ2-5,TRBV10-3,NA,CAIRKTQYF
TRBJ2-1,TRBV12-5,few,CASGLAGLAANEQFF
TRBJ2-1,TRBV7-9,NA,CASSSNPVAGGPNEQFF
TRBJ2-5,TRBV4-1,many,CASSPDLETQYF
NA,TRBV6-5,NA,CASSYFRGEQYF
TRBJ2-3,TRBV27,few,CASSLYTSTDTQYF
TRBJ2-2,TRBV20-1,NA,CSATEGPYGELFF
TRBJ2-1,TRBV5-6,NA,CASSLGWTEQFF
NA,TRBV5-8,once,CASSLGLAGGRRTQYF
TRBJ2-3,TRBV29-1,NA,CSVEDWDREQDTQYF
TRBJ2-7,TRBV20-1,NA,CSGFDRGDNYEQYF
TRBJ2-5,TRBV20-1,NA,CSHGTGTSAETQYF
TRBJ2-2,TRBV20-1,NA,CSAREPGQGGPGELFF
TRBJ2-1,TRBV30,NA,CAWSVQSNEQFF
TRBJ1-4,TRBV29-1,few,CSVRGGDEKLFF
TRBJ2-3,TRBV6-1,NA,CASSPGLAGGPGTDTQYF
TRBJ2-1,TRBV5-1,NA,CASSSEGPWDEQFF
TRBJ2-1,TRBV20-1,NA,CSAWASPDNEQFF
TRBJ2-4,TRBV5-6,NA,CAGSRVTAKNIQYF
TRBJ2-3,TRBV25-1,NA,CASSEAASTDTQYF
TRBJ2-7,TRBV27,NA,CASSPLTSGGFYEQYF
TRBJ2-2,TRBV28,NA,CASSLAAGGLFF
TRBJ2-7,TRBV7-6,NA,CVSSLARAGRYNEQYF
TRBJ2-7,TRBV27,many,CASADGDAGDEQYF
TRBJ1-5,TRBV18,NA,CASSPEGLNQPQHF
TRBJ2-7,TRBV10-3,NA,CAISDRGIIRSYEQYF
TRBJ1-5,TRBV28,NA,CASSLIGRANQPQHF
TRBJ2-7,TRBV6-5,few,CASSYSQESYEQYF
TRBJ2-7,TRBV4-3,NA,CASSQFTGGFDEQYF
TRBJ1-5,TRBV19,NA,CASAGQINQPQHF
TRBJ2-7,TRBV6-2/TRBV6-3,NA,CASSYHMATGLPYEQYF
TRBJ2-2,TRBV7-2,NA,CASSPRNTGELFF
TRBJ2-3,TRBV9,NA,CASVKGSGTDTQYF
TRBJ1-2,TRBV27,few,CASSLRSPGRIGYTF
TRBJ2-7,TRBV6-1,once,CAIRGPVNEQYF
TRBJ2-1,TRBV20-1,NA,CSARRPSGGGNEQFF
TRBJ1-5,TRBV7-2,NA,CASSLSQGNQPQHF
TRBJ2-7,TRBV7-9,NA,CASSLVNGPYEQYF
TRBJ2-6,TRBV20-1,few,CSALAGGPGANVLTF
TRBJ2-1,TRBV20-1,NA,CSTRDYSLGNEQFF
TRBJ2-7,TRBV20-1,few,CSANPLADRTGIIQQYF
TRBJ1-1,TRBV4-2,few,CASSYSGTEAEAFF
TRBJ2-7,TRBV27,NA,CASSLREGNEQYF
TRBJ2-7,TRBV5-1,NA,CASSRILAGGSSYEQYF